The sequence of this TCR beta chain was determined in a study of blood T cell repertoires in COVID-19 (dated by TCRdb to 2018 to 2020). Broadly, across the study: Samples from collaborators originated in the United States, Italy and Spain and spanned both the acute and convalescent phases of COVID-19. Subjects who had been exposed to COVID-19, were actively infected with it, or had recovered from it provided the deeply sampled blood TCRbeta repertoires that made up the dataset. Where HLA class I and class II types were available, the types were taken from metadata supplied by the sample provider, not from assay-based typing. A freely available public database, intended as a resource for researchers studying the immune response to SARS-CoV-2, is where the repertoires were released. The samples were drawn from two sources: the first 160 participants of the ongoing ImmuneRACE study, and 1,000 to 1,500 subjects contributed by 6 global collaborators. The prospective study material was composed of cDNA or gDNA derived from T cells, B-cell-depleted T cells, or PBMCs. Nearly every sample came with metadata listing a de-identified subject ID, COVID-19 status, age in years and sex. General study outcomes and caveats: The quantity of clinical and demographic metadata differed by source and by participant and was supplied without curation.

TCRbeta CDR3 regions were amplified from genomic DNA by means of the immunoSEQ Assay, a bias-controlled multiplex PCR. Per the authors' processing: The number of nucleated cells in each sample was estimated by amplification of reference gene primers within the assay. To quantify the absolute abundance of each unique TCRbeta CDR3 rearrangement, sequence reads were collapsed and filtered. For each sample, productive Simpson clonality was calculated as the square root of Simpson's diversity index over productive rearrangements. This is the immuneACCESS table as TCRdb keeps it, with only in-frame sequences that have V and J called. A part of the clones is gone; compared with another copy, unresolved V genes explain less than half, and the rest is unexplained. Clonal size and the V and J genes are those of that table, whereas D and trimming came from the DNA. This sample comprises 200,000 to 250,000 clones, almost 85% of them detected only once. Jointly, the top ten make up roughly 8% of the sample.

For CDR1 and CDR2, the germline V gene lists SGHDT and YYEEEE. The CDR3 contains 16 residues, cysteine and phenylalanine counted. CDR3 DNA only is kept here, 48 bases in frame from base 1. A distance of 19 bases separates the germline ends of V and J, which lose 2 bases and 5 bases respectively. Each collaborating institution followed its own protocols to collect whole blood in K2EDTA tubes. Collaborator samples were shipped for TCRbeta analysis as frozen whole blood, isolated PBMCs, or DNA extracted from either sample type. A word on this clone: Its cognate antigen has yet to be identified. Base qualities are not at hand, and no much larger clone is one base apart.

The chain is assembled from TRBV5-6 and TRBJ1-2; too little of a D gene remains to name it. The sample consisted of peripheral blood. The origin of this receptor is a woman aged 45 to 65 with active or convalescent COVID-19. The DNA sequence is given as TGTGCCAGCAGCTTAGTCAGAGGGAGGGTGAGGTATGGCTACACCTTC. This sequence encodes CASSLVRGRVRYGYTF.